This T cell receptor beta chain was sequenced for a study of blood T cells in healthy people across ages. Russia was home to the donors, healthy Caucasian individuals aged roughly 6 to 100. Peripheral blood samples of 9 to 10 milliliters were drawn from each donor. It was with a sample-barcoded 5' primer and a J-beta primer mix that a second PCR of roughly 7 to 12 cycles was run. TCRdb independently ran MiXCR on the 5' RACE reads; one entry per CDR3 protein. The sample yields some 710,000 distinct CDR3 sequences, about 24% seen once. Germline CDR1 SGHRS, CDR2 YFSETQ. The CDR3 has 17 residues. On this clonotype itself: Its specificity is unknown.

Whole-study findings and limits: There were more naive CD4+ cells and higher diversity in long-lived donors than in aged donors. The CMV status of each donor remained undetermined, and this could have confounded shifts in expanded clonotypes.

Sample: blood. V is TRBV5-1 and J is TRBJ2-5; 8 bases map to TRBD2. The last part of the DNA fits TRBJ2-7 better; the J call may be wrong. This TCR was sampled from an older man in good health. The CDR3 DNA follows: TGCGCCAGCAGCTTAAAGGGAACTAGCGGCAGCTCCTACGAGCAGTACTTC. This sequence encodes CASSLKGTSGSSYEQYF.